The 8 T cell receptor beta chains listed next were all sequenced from one sample in a study of siplizumab effects on memory and regulatory T cells. Libraries were prepared by immunoSEQ multiplex PCR; TCRdb keeps only in-frame clonotypes and omits some of them. The sample has about 56,000 clones, approximately 97% seen once. Material for sequencing was naive CD8+ T cells sorted from blood. These receptors were taken from a human donor in good health.

V is TRBV29-1 and J is TRBJ2-6; D is unclear. CDR3 length: 13 residues. Looked up from germline, CDR1 is SQVTM and CDR2 is ANQGSEA. Trimming shortened V by 4 bases and J by 1 base, and 5 bases separated the two germline ends. CDR3 amino acids: CSVVRSGANVLTF. Here the CDR3 DNA reads TGCAGCGTTGTTAGGTCTGGGGCCAACGTCCTGACTTTC.

This clone was picked up a small number of times. The chain recombines TRBV10-2 with TRBJ1-5; no firm D call. This CDR3 has 16 amino acids. The germline V and J ends were trimmed by 3 bases and 4 bases, with 16 bases remaining between them. The germline gives CDR1 WSHSY, CDR2 SAAADI. CDR3 sequence: CASSDERSGMNQPQHF. DNA for the CDR3: TGCGCCAGCAGTGACGAGAGGAGCGGGATGAATCAGCCCCAGCATTTT.

The chain is built from TRBV27 and TRBJ2-1, with D possibly being TRBD2 (6 bases). The ends were cut back, 4 bases at V and 7 bases at J, with 11 bases in the middle. The CDR3 runs to 13 residues. CDR1 is MNHEY and CDR2 is SMNVEV in the germline V gene (reference sequence). The CDR3 reads CASSSGEENEQFF. The CDR3 DNA follows: TGTGCCAGCAGTTCGGGAGAGGAGAATGAGCAGTTCTTC.

The count of this clone is one. The V gene is TRBV29-1, the J gene TRBJ2-5, with TRBD2 matching over 11 bases. After removal of 1 base from V and 0 bases from J, the junction contained 4 bases not matched to a gene. This CDR3 comprises 16 residues. Germline V gene sequence: CDR1 SQVTM, CDR2 ANQGSEA. Written as DNA, the CDR3 is TGCAGCGTTGAAGTACTAGCGGGGGCAGACCAAGAGACCCAGTACTTC. Amino acids: CSVEVLAGADQETQYF.

The chain recombines TRBV28 with TRBJ1-1; D is uncertain. CDR1 MDHEN and CDR2 SYDVKM come from the germline V gene. Between the trimmed V and J ends, which lost 6 bases and 0 bases, there was a span of 2 bases. This CDR3 has 11 amino acids. DNA of the CDR3: TGTGCCAGCAGACTGAACACTGAAGCTTTCTTT. Its translation: CASRLNTEAFF.

The J gene is TRBJ2-2, the V gene TRBV27; unclear D gene. The CDR3 runs to 14 residues. From germline, CDR1 is MNHEY and CDR2 SMNVEV (reference sequence). Between the trimmed V and J ends, which lost 5 bases and 7 bases, there was a span of 14 bases. The CDR3 is CASSVDPPGGELFF. CDR3 nucleotide sequence: TGTGCCAGCAGTGTGGACCCCCCGGGCGGGGAGCTGTTTTTT.

The V call is TRBV16, the J call TRBJ1-1; 7 bases match TRBD1. The CDR3 runs 15 residues. Germline values: CDR1 KGHSY, CDR2 FQNENV. Unmatched junction bases numbered 6, after V lost 0 bases and J lost 5 bases. CDR3 nucleotide sequence: TGTGCCAGCAGCCAATCGTCAGGGGGTGGTACTGAAGCTTTCTTT. This translates into CASSQSSGGGTEAFF.

The rearrangement uses TRBV7-9 and TRBJ2-7; D not certain. V dropped 5 bases and J dropped 2 bases, with 10 bases sitting between them. The germline CDR1 and CDR2 sequences are SEHNR and FQNEAQ (reference sequence). The CDR3 spans 13 residues. The CDR3 sequence: CASSPRGPYEQYF. For the CDR3, the DNA is TGTGCCAGCAGCCCGCGAGGCCCCTACGAGCAGTACTTC.